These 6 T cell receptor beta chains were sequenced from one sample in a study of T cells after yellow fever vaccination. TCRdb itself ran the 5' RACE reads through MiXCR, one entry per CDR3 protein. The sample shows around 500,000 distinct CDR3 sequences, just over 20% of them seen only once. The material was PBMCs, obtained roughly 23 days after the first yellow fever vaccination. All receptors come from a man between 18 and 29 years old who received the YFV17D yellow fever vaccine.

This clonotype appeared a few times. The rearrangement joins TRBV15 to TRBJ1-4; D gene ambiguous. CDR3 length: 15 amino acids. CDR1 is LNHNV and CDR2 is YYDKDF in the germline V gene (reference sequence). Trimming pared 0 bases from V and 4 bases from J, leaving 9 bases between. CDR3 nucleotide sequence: TGTGCCACCAGCAGAGATCCTTCGGGTAATGAAAAACTGTTTTTT. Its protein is CATSRDPSGNEKLFF.

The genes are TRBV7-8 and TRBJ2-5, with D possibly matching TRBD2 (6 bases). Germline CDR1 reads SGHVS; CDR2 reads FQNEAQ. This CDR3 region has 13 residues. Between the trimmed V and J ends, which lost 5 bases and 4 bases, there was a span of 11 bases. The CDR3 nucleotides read TGTGCCAGCAGCATAAGCGGGCGAGAGACCCAGTACTTC. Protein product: CASSISGRETQYF.

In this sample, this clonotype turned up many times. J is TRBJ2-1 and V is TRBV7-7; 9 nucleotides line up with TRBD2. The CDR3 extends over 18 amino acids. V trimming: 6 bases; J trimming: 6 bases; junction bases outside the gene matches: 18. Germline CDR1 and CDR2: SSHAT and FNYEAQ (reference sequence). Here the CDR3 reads CASSPYGTSSYFFNEQFF. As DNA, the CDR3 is TGTGCCAGCAGTCCTTATGGGACTAGCTCGTACTTCTTCAATGAGCAGTTCTTC.

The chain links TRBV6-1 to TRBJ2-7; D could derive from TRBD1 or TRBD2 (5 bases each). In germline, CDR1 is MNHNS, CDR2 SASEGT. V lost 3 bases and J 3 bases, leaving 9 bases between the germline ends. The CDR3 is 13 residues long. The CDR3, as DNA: TGTGCCAGCAGTGAGGGACCGCTCTACGAGCAGTACGTC. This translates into CASSEGPLYEQYV.

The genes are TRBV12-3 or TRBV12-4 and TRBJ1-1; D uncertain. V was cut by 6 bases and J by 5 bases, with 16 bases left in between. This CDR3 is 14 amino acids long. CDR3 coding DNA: TGTGCCAGCAGGACTTCAATGGAAGGAACTGAAGCTTTCTTT. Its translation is CASRTSMEGTEAFF.

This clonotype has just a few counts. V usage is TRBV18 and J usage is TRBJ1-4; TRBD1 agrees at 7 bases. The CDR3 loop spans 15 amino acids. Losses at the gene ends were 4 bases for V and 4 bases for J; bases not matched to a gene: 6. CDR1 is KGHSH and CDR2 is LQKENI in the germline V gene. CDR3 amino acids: CASSLRGQLNEKLFF. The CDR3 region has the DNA TGTGCCAGCTCACTTCGGGGACAGCTTAATGAAAAACTGTTTTTT.